This T cell receptor (beta chain) stems from a study of CXCR3-negative and CXCR3-positive naive CD8 T cells. Whole-study findings and limits: For CXCR3-positive naive cells, TRB CDR3s were more hydrophobic than those of CXCR3-negative naive cells.

Per CD8+ T cell subset, triplicate sorts of approximately 270,000 cells each were done. On this clonotype: Its specificity is not known.

Per germline, CDR1 MNHEY and CDR2 SVGEGT. The CDR3 covers 19 residues. UMI-tagged TRB cDNA libraries were built via 5' RACE. TCRdb reprocessed the 5' RACE reads and keeps a single row for each CDR3 protein, giving no DNA. The listing contains over 150,000 distinct CDR3 sequences. The sequencing input was naive CXCR3+ CD8+ T cells from blood. Subset in this sample: CD45RO-CCR7+CD27+CD95- naive CD8+ T cells expressing CXCR3 (TNR3+). The gene calls are TRBV6-2 or TRBV6-3 and TRBJ2-5; without DNA, the TCRdb call of TRBD1 cannot be checked. This receptor was taken from a human donor in good health. Some clones in this sample may be carry-over from other donors' samples. The CDR3 is CASSYATGNSAKYQETQYF.